The 5 T cell receptor beta chains in this list originate from one sample, sequenced in a study of T cells in Graves' hyperthyroidism and ophthalmopathy. Template material for amplifying TCR beta CDR3 regions consisted of RNA transcripts. The HTBI primer set drove a first-round RT-PCR of the TCR CDR3. TCRdb called the multiplex PCR reads again in MiXCR, with one record for every CDR3 protein. The sample includes 45,000 to 50,000 distinct CDR3 sequences, around 45% of them seen just once. Sequenced sample: peripheral blood or thyroid tissue (not recorded which). These TCRs come from a woman aged 45-59 years with Graves' hyperthyroidism.

This clonotype was recorded at least ten times. This chain connects TRBV7-2 to TRBJ2-7; tentatively, D is TRBD2 (6 bases). Trimming stripped 5 bases from V and 6 bases from J, with 23 bases between. The CDR3 consists of 16 residues. The V gene's germline CDR1 is SGHTA and CDR2 FQGNSA. The CDR3 here is CASSQNGGAPPSEQYF. DNA for the CDR3: TGTGCCAGCAGCCAGAATGGCGGGGCCCCTCCGAGCGAGCAGTACTTC. Supplemented by reference TRBV7-2 and TRBJ2-7, the full variable domain reads GAGVSQSPSNKVTEKGKDVELRCDPISGHTALYWYRQSLGQGLEFLIYFQGNSAPDKSGLPSDRFSAERTGGSVSTLTIQRTQQEDSAVYLCASSQNGGAPPSEQYFGPGTRLTVT.

This clonotype was counted many times. The chain couples TRBV7-2 to TRBJ1-2, with D hard to call. Germline loops: CDR1 SGHTA, CDR2 FQGNSA. The CDR3 loop spans 14 amino acids. Between the trimmed V and J ends, which lost 1 base and 0 bases, there was a span of 6 bases. As DNA, the CDR3 is TGTGCCAGCAGCTTAGGCTTAGCTAACTATGGCTACACCTTC. It codes for CASSLGLANYGYTF.

This clonotype was recorded at least ten times. This chain uses TRBV27 with TRBJ2-7, with 8 positions matching TRBD2. The V gene end was trimmed by 6 bases and the J gene end by 3 bases; junction bases not matched to a gene: 7. Germline CDR1 is MNHEY and CDR2 is SMNVEV (reference sequence). This CDR3 is 14 amino acids long. The chain's CDR3 is CASRVLAAHYEQYF. The CDR3 nucleotides read TGTGCCAGCAGGGTACTAGCGGCACACTACGAGCAGTACTTC.

This chain joins TRBV20-1 and TRBJ2-7, with 7 nucleotides matching TRBD2. V shed 3 bases and J 6 bases; nucleotides not matched to a gene: 11. Germline V gene sequence: CDR1 DFQATT, CDR2 SNEGSKA (reference sequence). The CDR3 spans 14 residues. CDR3 amino acids: CSASWREKASEQYF. CDR3 coding DNA: TGCAGTGCTAGTTGGCGGGAGAAGGCAAGCGAGCAGTACTTC.

About this clonotype itself: Because it lacks the conserved phenylalanine or tryptophan at the end, this CDR3 is likely a read error. The chain recombines TRBV4-1 with TRBJ1-6; no clear D. CDR1 is MGHRA and CDR2 is YSYEKL in the germline V gene. Trimming cost V 1 base and J 7 bases, with 11 bases left between them. The CDR3 extends over 15 amino acids. Here the CDR3 DNA reads TGCGCCAGCAGCCAAGGAGGCAGCAAGAATTCACCCCTCCACCTT. It codes for CASSQGGSKNSPLHL.